The 17 T cell receptor beta chains below were found in one sample sequenced in a study of regulatory T cells in long-lasting Graves disease. For TCR beta, libraries came from iRepertoire HTBI primers and Arm-PCR of CDR3 regions. Via MiXCR, TCRdb re-called the multiplex PCR reads, giving one row per CDR3 protein. Here the sample spans a few hundred thousand distinct CDR3 sequences, about 11% being singletons. Time point specified: newly diagnosed GD, antithyroid drugs for less than 3 months. PBMC-derived RNA was used for the TCR library. These sequences were also reported in another study, on T cells in Graves' hyperthyroidism and ophthalmopathy.

Sequenced material: peripheral blood mononuclear cells (PBMCs), taken at new diagnosis, from a patient treated with antithyroid drugs. All receptors derive from a woman aged 18-29 years with Graves disease.

This clonotype was seen repeatedly, ten times or more. The rearrangement uses TRBV20-1 and TRBJ1-2, with 8 bases fitting TRBD1. This CDR3 region has 14 residues. The germline CDR1 and CDR2 sequences are DFQATT and SNEGSKA (reference sequence). With V trimmed by 5 bases and J by 1 base, 6 bases remained unmatched. The CDR3 sequence: CSAPRDRLNYGYTF. The CDR3 nucleotides read TGCAGTGCTCCGCGGGACAGGCTTAACTATGGCTACACCTTC.

This clonotype has at least ten counts. The genes are TRBV4-3 and TRBJ1-2; perhaps TRBD1 as D (6 bases). Germline CDR1 is LGHNA and CDR2 is YSLEER. V lost 0 bases and J lost 3, with 8 bases in between. CDR3 size: 14 residues. CDR3 sequence (DNA): TGCGCCAGCAGCCAAGACAGGGGATACTATGGCTACACCTTC. Its translation: CASSQDRGYYGYTF.

This clonotype was observed at least ten times. V usage is TRBV29-1 and J usage is TRBJ2-1; 14 bases align to TRBD2. The CDR3 length is 21 residues. Per germline, CDR1 SQVTM and CDR2 ANQGSEA. With V trimmed by 4 bases and J by 3 bases, 20 bases remained unmatched. CDR3 protein: CSVAGLAGVPSNQHDYNEQFF. In DNA form, the CDR3 reads TGCAGCGTTGCGGGACTAGCGGGGGTCCCATCAAATCAGCATGACTACAATGAGCAGTTCTTC.

The sample holds many counts of this clonotype. This chain connects TRBV18 to TRBJ2-1; D is possibly TRBD1 (6 bases). The closer fit of TRBJ2-5 to the DNA end suggests the J call may be wrong. This CDR3 spans 13 amino acids. From germline, CDR1 is KGHSH and CDR2 LQKENI. CDR3 loop: CASSNGQQETQYF. The CDR3 DNA reads as TGTGCCAGCTCAAACGGACAGCAAGAGACCCAGTACTTC.

In its sample, this clonotype was seen many times. This chain uses TRBV20-1 with TRBJ1-5; no clear D gene. The V gene lost 6 bases and the J gene lost 5 bases, with 11 bases spanning the gap. The germline V gene encodes CDR1 DFQATT and CDR2 SNEGSKA (reference sequence). This CDR3 is 12 amino acids long. CDR3 sequence: CSAGPGYQPQHF. As DNA, the CDR3 is TGCAGTGCCGGCCCCGGGTATCAGCCCCAGCATTTT.

This clonotype has a count of ten or more. The chain links TRBV27 to TRBJ2-7, with D perhaps being TRBD1 or TRBD2 (5 bases each). The CDR3 has 13 residues. Germline CDR1 and CDR2: MNHEY and SMNVEV (reference sequence). Deletions cut 3 bases from V and 3 bases from J, with 9 bases between. The DNA for the CDR3 is TGTGCCAGCAGTTTGGGACCGCTCTACGAGCAGTACTTC. Encoded protein: CASSLGPLYEQYF.

This clonotype was seen ten or more times. V usage is TRBV6-2 or TRBV6-3 and J usage is TRBJ1-1; no clear D gene. The CDR3 spans 17 residues. Trimming removed 3 bases at V and 6 bases at J, with 23 bases between. Germline loops: CDR1 MNHEY, CDR2 SVGEGT. CDR3 DNA: TGTGCCAGCAGTTATGGTCGGGCGGGGAGTTCGGGAGCTGAAGCTTTCTTT. It encodes CASSYGRAGSSGAEAFF.

With regard to this clonotype: A much larger clone differs from this one at a single base, so this may be a read error. The chain carries TRBV5-4 and TRBJ2-2, with D perhaps given as TRBD1 or TRBD2 (5 bases each). The CDR3 covers 15 residues. Trimming left V 3 bases short and J 0 bases short, with 9 bases between. From germline, CDR1 is SGHNT and CDR2 YYREEE (reference sequence). CDR3: CASSWDGANTGELFF. CDR3 in DNA: TGTGCCAGCAGCTGGGACGGGGCGAACACCGGGGAGCTGTTTTTT.

The chain uses TRBV6-2 or TRBV6-3 and TRBJ1-1; D unclear. V dropped 3 bases and J dropped 4 bases, with 15 bases sitting between them. The CDR3 is 15 amino acids. Per the germline V gene, CDR1 is MNHEY and CDR2 is SVGEGT. DNA for the CDR3: TGTGCCAGCAGTTATAGGACGCCCAAGGCCACTGAAGCTTTCTTT. This codes for CASSYRTPKATEAFF.

This clonotype was counted at least ten times. The chain has TRBV7-8 and TRBJ2-4; 11 positions agree with TRBD2. CDR1 and CDR2 from the germline V gene are SGHVS and FQNEAQ. The CDR3 sequence is 18 residues long. The trim removed 3 bases at V and 2 bases at J, leaving 9 bases unmatched. The CDR3, as DNA: TGTGCCAGCAGCTTGGAACTAGCGGGAGAGGGGACCAAAAACATTCAGTACTTC. Its protein product is CASSLELAGEGTKNIQYF.

The chain combines TRBV5-1 with TRBJ2-3; tentative D call: TRBD1 (6 bases). Trimming shortened V by 4 bases and J by 0 bases, and 18 bases separated the two germline ends. The V gene's germline CDR1 is SGHRS and CDR2 YFSETQ. This CDR3 contains 17 residues. The CDR3 is CASSPWSTGSSTDTQYF. DNA for the CDR3: TGCGCCAGCAGCCCCTGGTCGACAGGTTCTAGCACAGATACGCAGTATTTT.

This sequence joins TRBV7-9 and TRBJ2-4, with D perhaps matching TRBD1 (5 bases). The CDR3 has 16 residues. CDR1 SEHNR and CDR2 FQNEAQ come from the germline V gene (reference sequence). V lost 1 base, J lost 0 bases, and 10 bases lay in between. CDR3 nucleotides: TGTGCCAGCAGCTTAGAGCAGGGATTAGCCAAAAACATTCAGTACTTC. This translates into CASSLEQGLAKNIQYF. The whole variable domain, filled in from reference TRBV7-9 and TRBJ2-4, reads DTGVSQNPRHKITKRGQNVTFRCDPISEHNRLYWYRQTLGQGPEFLTYFQNEAQLEKSRLLSDRFSAERPKGSFSTLEIQRTEQGDSAMYLCASSLEQGLAKNIQYFGAGTRLSVL.

This clonotype was observed a handful of times. This chain connects TRBV12-3 or TRBV12-4 to TRBJ2-6; D call uncertain. The ends were cut back, 6 bases at V and 4 bases at J, with 13 bases in the middle. The CDR3 extends over 15 amino acids. As DNA, the CDR3 is TGTGCCAGCAGCTTCGAATCTGGGGGGGCCAACGTCCTGACTTTC. Translating it yields CASSFESGGANVLTF.

This clonotype occurred many times. One end of the junction varies from germline; a read error may be responsible. The J gene is TRBJ2-1, the V gene TRBV2, with 12 bases fitting TRBD2. CDR1 and CDR2 (germline): SNHLY, FYNNEI. This CDR3 has 14 residues. The CDR3 sequence is CASSELRLAGGQVF. CDR3 bases: TGTGCCAGCAGTGAATTGCGGCTAGCGGGGGGGCAGGTCTTC.

There are many counts of this clonotype. The rearrangement links TRBV19 to TRBJ1-5, with no clear D. The germline V gene has CDR1 LNHDA and CDR2 SQIVND (reference sequence). V gave up 7 bases and J gave up 0 bases, with 16 bases separating them. This CDR3 region has 16 residues. CDR3 sequence: CASTEQPVDSNQPQHF. The CDR3 DNA follows: TGTGCCAGTACCGAGCAGCCCGTCGATAGCAATCAGCCCCAGCATTTT.

This clonotype was observed at least ten times. The V gene is TRBV19, the J gene TRBJ2-7; possible D gene TRBD1, 6 bases. The CDR3 covers 14 residues. V was trimmed by 2 bases and J by 1 base, leaving 9 bases between them. Germline V gives CDR1 LNHDA, CDR2 SQIVND (reference sequence). The CDR3 region is CASSIWGPSYEQYF. The CDR3 DNA is TGTGCCAGTAGTATATGGGGGCCTTCCTACGAGCAGTACTTC.

The chain carries TRBV6-2 or TRBV6-3 and TRBJ2-7, with D uncertain. V gave up 2 bases and J gave up 3 bases, with 8 bases separating them. From germline, CDR1 is MNHEY and CDR2 SVGEGT. CDR3 length equals 13 residues. CDR3 bases: TGTGCCAGCAGTTACGGGAAGGACTACGAGCAGTACTTC. Its translation is CASSYGKDYEQYF.